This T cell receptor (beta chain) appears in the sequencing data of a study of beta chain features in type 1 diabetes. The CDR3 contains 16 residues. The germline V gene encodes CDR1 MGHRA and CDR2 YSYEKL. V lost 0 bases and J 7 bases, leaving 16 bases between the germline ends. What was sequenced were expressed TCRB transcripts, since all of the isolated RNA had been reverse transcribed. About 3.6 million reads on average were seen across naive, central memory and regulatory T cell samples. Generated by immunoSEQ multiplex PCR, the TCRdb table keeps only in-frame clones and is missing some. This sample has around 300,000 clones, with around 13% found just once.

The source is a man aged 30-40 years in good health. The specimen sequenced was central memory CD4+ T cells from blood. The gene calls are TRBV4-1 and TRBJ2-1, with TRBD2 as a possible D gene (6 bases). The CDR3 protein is CASSQDLRGARNEQFF. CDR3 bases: TGCGCCAGCAGCCAAGATCTACGCGGGGCTAGGAATGAGCAGTTCTTC.